This entry features one T cell receptor (beta chain) sequence. What it binds is unknown. The data stem from a study of OX40 agonist ivuxolimab in advanced cancers. Study as a whole: Patients were treated with ivuxolimab, an agonistic anti-OX40 (CD134) antibody. Ivuxolimab doses were 0.01, 0.1, 0.3, 1.5, 3 or 10 mg/kg every 2 weeks. Of mixed ages from about 20 to 90 and averaging roughly 60 years, the group was about 80% male. Study-wide findings and caveats: The average count of expanded clones was higher among CD8+ T cells than among CD4+.

The germline V gene has CDR1 KGHSH and CDR2 LQKENI. This CDR3 comprises 14 residues. V gave up 2 bases and J gave up 4 bases, with 12 bases separating them. Measured with immunoSEQ multiplex PCR; TCRdb has only the in-frame clones, and not every one. The sample includes tens of thousands of clones, about 90% of them seen just once. This sequence joins TRBV18 and TRBJ2-7; D possibly corresponds to TRBD1 (6 bases). Here the sequenced sample was CD4+ or CD8+ T cells sorted from blood, taken in a trial of the OX40 agonist ivuxolimab. This clonotype was obtained from an adult with an advanced solid tumor such as melanoma, head and neck, liver or kidney cancer. The CDR3 DNA reads TGTGCCAGCTCACCAATGGACAGTAGGTACGAGCAGTACTTC. Translation: CASSPMDSRYEQYF.